The sequence of this T cell receptor (beta chain) was determined in a study of vaccination and CD4 T cells after COVID-19. Sequencing of DNA taken from cultured CD4+ T cells relied on the Oncomine TCR Beta short-read assay. TCRdb used MiXCR to reprocess the PCR reads, holding one entry per CDR3 protein. The sample comprises about 11,000 distinct CDR3 sequences, 70% of which are singletons, and approximately 11% rests with the top ten. This clonotype has just a few counts. Its antigen is not identified. Treatment indicated: roughly ten-day PBMC culture with coronavirus spike peptide pools or control peptides (ViraFEST assay). The sample comprised CD4+ T cells from blood, cultured in vitro. This sequence was found in a human donor who had recovered from COVID-19.

CDR3 bases: TGCAGTGCCCCCGGGCGGGGATATTATAGCAATCAGCCCCAGCATTTT. It translates to CSAPGRGYYSNQPQHF. V and J are TRBV20-1 and TRBJ1-5; D not resolved. CDR1 is DFQATT, CDR2 SNEGSKA, per germline (reference sequence). The CDR3 has 16 residues. V was shortened by 6 bases and J by 0 bases, with 18 bases between the two germline ends.